This T cell receptor beta chain is drawn from a study of cytomegalovirus exposure and HLA in healthy donors. Study results and caveats: A later analysis reportedly identified an Asian-associated ancestry cluster as carrying fewer N-insertions than the 666-donor mean.

J lost 4 bases, V lost 7 bases, and 9 bases had no gene match. The CDR3 sequence is 15 residues long. CDR1 is MNHEY, CDR2 SVGAGI, per germline. PCR amplification relied on 60 Vbeta primers (plus 13 Jbeta primers). Here immunoSEQ multiplex PCR was the method, and the copy in TCRdb shows in-frame clones only, minus some. The table has more than 85,000 clones, about 76% seen once; the top ten hold around 2.1%. On this clone itself: Its specificity is unknown.

The sequenced material came from PBMCs. The gene calls are TRBV6-5 and TRBJ2-1; 8 bases align to TRBD1. This receptor was identified in a young woman in good health and CMV-seronegative. The CDR3: CASTPGTGAYNEQFF. DNA for the CDR3: TGTGCCAGCACCCCCGGGACAGGAGCTTACAATGAGCAGTTCTTC.